This T cell receptor (beta chain) was retrieved from a study of blood T cells in healthy people across ages. The germline V and J ends were trimmed by 7 bases and 7 bases, with 16 bases remaining between them. Per the germline V gene, CDR1 is SNHLY and CDR2 is FYNNEI. The CDR3 contains 13 residues. Through a sample-barcoded 5' primer and a J-beta primer mix, a second PCR was run for 7 to 11 cycles. TCRdb reprocessed the 5' RACE reads via MiXCR and lists one record per CDR3 protein. The sample records approximately 960,000 distinct CDR3 sequences, approximately 32% being singletons. This same sample was also part of a study on T cells of mothers and their children.

This chain connects TRBV2 to TRBJ1-2; the D gene is possibly TRBD1 (5 bases). Sequencing was carried out using blood. The TCR originated in a woman aged 40 to 50 in good health. This CDR3 reads CASIGEGLVGYTF. The CDR3 DNA follows: TGTGCCAGCATAGGGGAGGGACTGGTTGGCTACACCTTC.